This T cell receptor beta chain is drawn from a study of blood T cell repertoires in COVID-19. This CDR3 region has 16 residues. V lost 0 bases, J lost 0 bases, and 11 bases lay in between. Germline CDR1 SGHRS, CDR2 YFSETQ. This table comes from immunoSEQ multiplex PCR, and its TCRdb copy is limited to in-frame clones, with some not included. The top ten clones hold under 10% of a sample with more than 110,000 clones, under 85% of them seen once. This clone has a handful of counts. This sequence joins TRBV5-1 and TRBJ2-3, with D possibly matching TRBD2 (6 bases). Sequenced input: peripheral blood. This receptor was obtained from a woman older than 75 in a cohort sampled during active or convalescent COVID-19. The CDR3 coding sequence is TGCGCCAGCAGCTTGGGAGGCGGGGTTAGCACAGATACGCAGTATTTT. Translating gives CASSLGGGVSTDTQYF.